These T cell receptor beta chains were read from a single sample in a study of blood T cell repertoires in COVID-19. Some clones are missing from TCRdb's copy, which holds only in-frame ones; the method was immunoSEQ multiplex PCR. This table has roughly 200,000 clones, more than 70% appearing once. Sequenced: peripheral blood. These receptors all come from a man aged 18 to 35 with active or convalescent COVID-19. Both conserved end residues are part of each CDR3.

v_call	j_call	cdr3_aa
TRBV30	TRBJ2-3	CAWSEGGADTQYF
TRBV28	TRBJ1-2	CASSRDRSVDGYTF
TRBV12-3/TRBV12-4	TRBJ1-5	CASTLGGQRPQHF
TRBV7-2	TRBJ2-7	CASSPRDRAHEQYF
TRBV7-3	TRBJ2-2	CASSYGASGTGELFF
TRBV30	TRBJ1-5	CAWSAAGQGRGQPQHF
TRBV5-6	TRBJ2-7	CASSLSFSTYEQYF
TRBV4-1	TRBJ1-1	CASSQVSFGQGNTEAFF
TRBV30	TRBJ2-7	CAWSRGTSGPWMGEQYF
TRBV6-2/TRBV6-3	TRBJ2-7	CASSYPPRQFYEQYF
TRBV2	TRBJ2-7	CASRISGGEQYF
TRBV5-4	TRBJ2-5	CASTTGGKGQETQYF
TRBV21-1	TRBJ2-4	CASSKSGQKHKNIQYF
TRBV5-1	TRBJ2-7	CASSLDPTTGVNEQYF
TRBV27	TRBJ1-1	CASSPGQGLSEAFF
TRBV6-1	TRBJ1-1	CASSEGSGFWNTEAFF
TRBV29-1	TRBJ2-7	CSVAYRGVSYEQYF
TRBV6-5	TRBJ1-3	CASIFGGRSGNTIYF
TRBV29-1	TRBJ2-1	CSAGTSGNEQFF
TRBV21-1	TRBJ1-5	CASSKEGPQRRSNQPQHF
TRBV4-3	TRBJ2-6	CASSHEGAGANVLTF
TRBV6-6	TRBJ2-3	CASRSTGRTDTQYF
TRBV3-1/TRBV3-2	TRBJ1-6	CASSQVAGDSPLHF
TRBV5-4	TRBJ1-2	CASSSLLGVDGYTF
TRBV27	TRBJ2-2	CASSLSLASGELFF
TRBV21-1	TRBJ2-7	CASSSPGQGSSVGTSGATYEQYF
TRBV14	TRBJ1-2	CASSQGTGSRYGYTF
TRBV14	TRBJ1-2	CASSLAGVPRGYTF
TRBV3-1/TRBV3-2	TRBJ1-2	CASSQGHGNYGYTF
TRBV15	TRBJ2-7	CATSPRTGQVSYEQYF
TRBV6-6	TRBJ1-2	CASRVTGIYGYTF
TRBV3-1/TRBV3-2	TRBJ2-1	CASSERTSGRVNEQFF
TRBV5-6	TRBJ1-6	CASSLETDSYYNSPLHF
TRBV6-5	TRBJ1-5	CASSYEGARNQPQHF
TRBV7-2	TRBJ1-5	CASSLGGTYLGQPQHF
TRBV12-3/TRBV12-4	TRBJ2-5	CASSFLETQYF
TRBV24-1	TRBJ1-2	CATSDSNGGGYTF
TRBV6-6	TRBJ1-1	CASTISGGDTEAFF
TRBV6-1	TRBJ1-2	CASSEYKDGYTF
TRBV15	TRBJ2-5	CATSKGQEQETQYF
TRBV2	TRBJ2-2	CASSRRGGNTGELFF
TRBV7-3	TRBJ2-2	CASSLNGGSHTGELFF
TRBV27	TRBJ1-2	CASSPPGGNYGYTF
TRBV30	TRBJ2-3	CAWSVPGTGRYF
TRBV19	TRBJ2-7	CASSSQGFSYEQYF
TRBV7-9	TRBJ2-2	CASSFFLASGELFF
TRBV4-3	TRBJ2-1	CASSQVSGLAGREQFF
TRBV9	TRBJ1-2	CASSVSGQGEEGYTF